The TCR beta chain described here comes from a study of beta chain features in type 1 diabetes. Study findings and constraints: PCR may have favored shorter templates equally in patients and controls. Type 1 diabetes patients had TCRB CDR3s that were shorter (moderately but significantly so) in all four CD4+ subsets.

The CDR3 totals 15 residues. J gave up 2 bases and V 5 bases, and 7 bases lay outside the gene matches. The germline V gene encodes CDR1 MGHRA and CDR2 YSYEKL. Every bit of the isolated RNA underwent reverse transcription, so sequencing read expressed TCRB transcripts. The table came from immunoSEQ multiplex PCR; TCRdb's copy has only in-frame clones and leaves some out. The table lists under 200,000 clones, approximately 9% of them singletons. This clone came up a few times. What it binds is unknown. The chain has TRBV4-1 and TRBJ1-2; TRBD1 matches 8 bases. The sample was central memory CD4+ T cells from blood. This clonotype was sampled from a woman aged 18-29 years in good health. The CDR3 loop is CASSEGQGGNYGYTF. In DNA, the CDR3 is TGCGCCAGCAGCGAAGGACAGGGCGGCAACTATGGCTACACCTTC.